These 17 T cell receptor beta chains originate from one sample sequenced in a study of T cells in Graves' hyperthyroidism and ophthalmopathy. TCR beta CDR3 regions were amplified from RNA. The HTBI primer set served for first-round RT-PCR of the TCR CDR3. TCRdb processed the multiplex PCR reads anew with MiXCR; each CDR3 protein has one entry. Found here are approximately 590,000 distinct CDR3 sequences, 15% to 19% of them singletons; the top ten hold around 7.8%. The sequenced sample was blood. All receptors come from a woman in her twenties or thirties with Graves' hyperthyroidism.

This clonotype was recorded many times. The chain links TRBV7-9 to TRBJ2-2, with 9 nucleotides matching TRBD1. After removal of 4 bases from V and 5 bases from J, the junction contained 5 bases not matched to a gene. CDR1 and CDR2 (germline): SEHNR, FQNEAQ (reference sequence). This CDR3 is 15 amino acids long. The CDR3 DNA sequence: TGTGCCAGCAGCTACACGGGGACAGGGACCGGGGAGCTGTTTTTT. This sequence encodes CASSYTGTGTGELFF.

With regard to this clonotype: A single base separates this from a much larger clone, so it may be a read error. The V call is TRBV20-1, the J call TRBJ2-7; D is perhaps TRBD2 (5 bases). Trimming stripped 3 bases from V and 2 bases from J, with 11 bases between. CDR3 length equals 13 residues. The germline V gene has CDR1 DFQATT and CDR2 SNEGSKA (reference sequence). CDR3 in DNA: TGCAGTGCTAGTCTGGGAGTTCCCTACGAGCAGTACTTC. Translation gives CSASLGVPYEQYF.

This clonotype was seen more than once but under ten times. The chain recombines TRBV18 with TRBJ2-1; TRBD1 agrees at 9 bases. The germline CDR1 and CDR2 sequences are KGHSH and LQKENI. J lost 4 bases, V lost 4 bases, and 5 bases had no gene match. The CDR3 is 15 residues long. CDR3 DNA: TGTGCCAGCTCACAAACAGGGGGCACATACAATGAGCAGTTCTTC. Amino acids: CASSQTGGTYNEQFF.

This clonotype was counted at least ten times. This chain uses TRBV7-8 with TRBJ2-5; TRBD2 matches at 9 bases. Germline CDR1 and CDR2: SGHVS and FQNEAQ. Unmatched junction bases numbered 6, after V lost 5 bases and J lost 5 bases. The CDR3 spans 14 residues. Here the CDR3 reads CASSHQTSGETQYF. The DNA of the CDR3 is TGTGCCAGCAGCCATCAAACTAGCGGGGAGACCCAGTACTTC.

This clonotype was observed at least ten times. A much larger clone lies one base from this, so it may be a read error. This sequence joins TRBV7-8 and TRBJ2-3, with 9 bases lining up with TRBD2. The CDR3 loop spans 16 amino acids. Germline trimming cut 3 bases from V and 0 bases from J; bases unmatched to any gene: 4. Germline V CDR1 and CDR2: SGHVS, FQNEAQ. The CDR3 sequence: CASSLMAGGSTDTQYF. The CDR3 DNA follows: TGTGCCAGCAGCTTGATGGCGGGAGGGAGCACAGATACGCAGTATTTT.

This clonotype showed up just a few times. This chain links TRBV20-1 with TRBJ2-3; 8 bases map to TRBD2. Germline loops: CDR1 DFQATT, CDR2 SNEGSKA (reference sequence). J lost 4 bases, V lost 6 bases, and 21 bases had no gene match. CDR3 length: 18 amino acids. The CDR3 DNA sequence: TGCAGTGCCGAGACCGTAGTGGGGACTAGATCTTTCCCAGATACGCAGTATTTT. Amino acid sequence: CSAETVVGTRSFPDTQYF.

This clonotype was seen only a few times. The chain uses TRBV6-2 or TRBV6-3 and TRBJ2-1; D perhaps matches TRBD2 (6 bases). Germline CDR1 MNHEY, CDR2 SVGEGT. Deletions cut 3 bases from V and 12 bases from J, with 12 bases between. The CDR3 is made up of 12 amino acids. The CDR3, as DNA: TGTGCCAGCAGTTATGTGGGACTGGGGCAGTTCTTC. Translation: CASSYVGLGQFF.

In its sample, this clonotype was seen many times. The chain carries TRBV7-2 and TRBJ2-1; TRBD1 matches at 10 bases. Germline CDR1 SGHTA, CDR2 FQGNSA. The CDR3 is 16 residues long. The V and J ends lost 4 bases and 4 bases, in that order; junction bases with no gene match: 7. The CDR3 is CASSSGWTGGYNEQFF. The CDR3 bases are TGTGCCAGCAGCTCAGGGTGGACAGGGGGGTACAATGAGCAGTTCTTC.

The genes are TRBV6-4 and TRBJ2-2; 7 bases are a match to TRBD1. With V trimmed by 5 bases and J by 4 bases, 7 bases remained unmatched. The CDR3 length is 15 residues. From germline, CDR1 is MRHNA and CDR2 SNTAGT. CDR3 sequence (DNA): TGTGCCAGCAGTTCTGACAACAGGGGCACCGGGGAGCTGTTTTTT. Translation gives CASSSDNRGTGELFF.

This clonotype has at least ten counts. This could be a read error, since a much larger clone is one nucleotide away. V gene TRBV11-2 combines with J gene TRBJ1-6, with D unresolved. The CDR3 has 14 residues. In germline, CDR1 is SGHAT, CDR2 FQNNGV. In nucleotides, the CDR3 is TGTGCCAGCAGCTTAGCCGGGTTTAATTTACCCCTCCACTTT. Residues: CASSLAGFNLPLHF.

Ten or more counts support this clonotype. V usage is TRBV7-6 and J usage is TRBJ2-1; 8 bases are shared with TRBD1. This CDR3 region has 17 residues. The trim removed 5 bases at V and 1 base at J, leaving 10 bases unmatched. The germline gives CDR1 SGHVS, CDR2 FNYEAQ. Here the CDR3 reads CASSQRDRTDSYNEQFF. The DNA for the CDR3 is TGTGCCAGCAGCCAAAGGGACAGGACCGATTCCTACAATGAGCAGTTCTTC.

This clonotype has a count of ten or more. The chain is built from TRBV27 and TRBJ1-2; a weak D match, TRBD1 (6 bases). This CDR3 comprises 16 residues. CDR1 and CDR2 from the germline V gene are MNHEY and SMNVEV (reference sequence). V lost 1 base and J 5 bases, leaving 17 bases between the germline ends. Written as DNA, the CDR3 is TGTGCCAGCAGTTTATGGTCCGGGGGCGGCCATTATGGCTACACCTTC. Translating gives CASSLWSGGGHYGYTF.

With regard to this clonotype: It may be a read error: a sequence one base away is much more abundant. The V and J genes are TRBV6-1 and TRBJ2-1; weak D call: TRBD1 (6 bases). The length of the CDR3 is 17 residues. V lost 0 bases and J lost 7, with 19 bases in between. The germline V gene encodes CDR1 MNHNS and CDR2 SASEGT. CDR3 protein: CASSEAQWLVQGNEQFF. In nucleotides, the CDR3 is TGTGCCAGCAGTGAAGCCCAGTGGCTAGTTCAGGGGAATGAGCAGTTCTTC.

This clonotype appeared many times. The rearrangement uses TRBV11-2 and TRBJ1-1; D is ambiguous. Trimming stripped 1 base from V and 5 bases from J, with 11 bases between. CDR1 and CDR2 (germline): SGHAT, FQNNGV. This CDR3 comprises 14 residues. CDR3 sequence: CASSLVASRTEAFF. The CDR3 bases are TGTGCCAGCAGCTTAGTGGCCTCGAGGACTGAAGCTTTCTTT.

This clonotype showed up many times. This chain links TRBV7-9 with TRBJ2-1; 7 bases fit TRBD2. The germline gives CDR1 SEHNR, CDR2 FQNEAQ (reference sequence). The V gene end was trimmed by 2 bases and the J gene end by 6 bases; junction bases not matched to a gene: 1. The CDR3 runs 13 residues. The CDR3, as DNA: TGTGCCAGCAGCTTACGGACTAGCAATGAGCAGTTCTTC. It yields the protein CASSLRTSNEQFF.

The chain links TRBV2 to TRBJ2-3, with TRBD2 matching over 12 bases. CDR3 length equals 16 residues. V was clipped by 4 bases and J by 4 bases; unmatched bases: 6. Germline V gene lookup returns CDR1 SNHLY and CDR2 FYNNEI. The CDR3 coding sequence is TGTGCCAGCAGTGTTCGACTAGCGGGAGAGGCAGATACGCAGTATTTT. Translated: CASSVRLAGEADTQYF. Complete variable domain (other parts from reference TRBV2 and TRBJ2-3): EPEVTQTPSHQVTQMGQEVILRCVPISNHLYFYWYRQILGQKVEFLVSFYNNEISEKSEIFDDQFSVERPDGSNFTLKIRSTKLEDSAMYFCASSVRLAGEADTQYFGPGTRLTVL.

In this sample, this clonotype turned up many times. The rearrangement uses TRBV20-1 and TRBJ2-3; 8 positions agree with TRBD2. The junction had 7 bases not matched to a gene; V was cut back by 3 bases and J by 2 bases. Germline CDR1 is DFQATT and CDR2 is SNEGSKA (reference sequence). The CDR3 is 15 amino acids. In DNA form, the CDR3 reads TGCAGTGCTAGTAAGCGGGAGTATACCACAGATACGCAGTATTTT. Translated, it gives CSASKREYTTDTQYF.